This paragraph reports one T cell receptor beta chain. Its cognate antigen has yet to be identified. Base qualities are not at hand, and no much larger clone is one base apart. This specimen's treatment or condition label, interpreted: allogeneic hematopoietic cell transplantation with graft depleted of TCRalphabeta T cells and CD19 B cells. TCRalphabeta/CD19-depleted allogeneic hematopoietic cell grafts were given to the transplant recipients, all of whom were children. As encoded in the germline V gene, CDR1 is MNHEY while CDR2 is SVGAGI. From its cysteine to its phenylalanine, the CDR3 spans 15 amino acids. Only CDR3 DNA remains: 45 bases, in frame from the first base. Trimming costs V 5 bases and J 0 bases, and their ends lie 13 bases apart. The data derive from a study of T-cell reconstitution after alpha-beta-depleted transplantation in children (dated by TCRdb to between 2015 and 2016). Study-wide context: Using TCR repertoire profiling, the study followed T-cell immune reconstitution in a quantitative way in children after TCRalphabeta/CD19-depleted allogeneic hematopoietic cell transplantation. Study-wide findings and limitations: Apparently early alphabetaT-cell count recovery about two months after transplant reportedly relied on only several hundred rapidly expanded clones derived from non-depleted graft cells. In some patients, high TCRbeta diversity at day 60 was attributed to recipient T cells and intrathymic progenitors that had survived conditioning. The frequencies of hyperexpanded clones fell over the following months, and after one year, T-cell counts and TCRbeta diversity were mostly attributed to newly produced T cells.

The library relied on PCR. The reads were generated on an Illumina HiSeq 2500. TCR libraries were prepared with molecular barcoding, using unique molecular identifiers to normalize TCRbeta repertoire quantification. Starting from the raw public reads, TCRdb applied fastp trimming at Q25, assembled clones with MiXCR and retained in-frame beta chains. Under each unique CDR3 protein, matching rows form one entry showing the most common genes and DNA. This sample holds about 580,000 distinct CDR3 sequences; roughly 24% were observed only once. 11% to 15% of the sample is taken by the ten largest. The TCR sequence derives from a boy less than two years old who had a stem cell transplant for acute myeloid leukemia, so the T cells may come from the graft donor. The source material was PBMCs, mostly from graft donor cells, sampled 360 days after TCRalphabeta/CD19-depleted stem cell transplant. The chain employs TRBV6-5 and TRBJ1-1, with the D gene not confidently named. The CDR3 region: CASSHELTLNTEAFF. The DNA sequence is as follows: TGTGCCAGCAGTCACGAGTTGACCCTGAACACTGAAGCTTTCTTT.